This T cell receptor (beta chain) was captured in a study of post-analysis software for immune sequencing data. Overall study: Clinical courses comprised relapsing-remitting, secondary progressive and progressive-relapsing multiple sclerosis. General study results and limits: Relative to controls, patients had a handful of TRBV segments at higher frequency, with TRBV5-6, TRBV5-1 and TRBV20-1 among these. F measure grouped same-batch samples tightly together.

This clonotype was observed many times. Its antigen is as yet unknown. Per the germline V gene, CDR1 is SGHVS and CDR2 is FQNEAQ. The CDR3 has 16 amino acids. V shed 4 bases and J 2 bases; nucleotides not matched to a gene: 3. Carried by the TCR beta cDNA libraries were unique molecular identifiers. Input populations of roughly 0.9 to 10 million T cells gave rise to around 500,000 cDNA molecules. MiXCR, run by TCRdb on the PCR reads, gives a single entry per CDR3 protein. The table has hundreds of thousands of distinct CDR3 sequences, roughly 30% seen once. The chain recombines TRBV7-8 with TRBJ2-5; 14 bases are a match to TRBD2. The TCR originated in a girl aged 10-17 years with multiple sclerosis. Sequenced input: blood. CDR3 sequence reads: CASSWGLAGAQETQYF. In DNA form, the CDR3 reads TGTGCCAGCAGCTGGGGACTAGCGGGAGCTCAAGAGACCCAGTACTTC.